These T cell receptor beta chains were read from a single sample in a study of blood T cell repertoires in COVID-19. The table came from immunoSEQ multiplex PCR; TCRdb's copy has only in-frame clones and leaves some out. The data contain 140,000 or so clones, just under 85% of them singletons. The sequenced sample was PBMCs or T cells enriched from blood (not recorded which). The receptor set was obtained from a man aged 50-59 years who had recovered from COVID-19. The CDR3 runs from the conserved cysteine through the conserved F or W. D genes are given only for firm matches.

cdr3_aa: CASSSASGEQFF; v_call: TRBV7-3; d_call: TRBD2
cdr3_aa: CASSLGAGAYEQYF; v_call: TRBV5-6; d_call: TRBD2
cdr3_aa: CASSLRGSHEQYF; v_call: TRBV5-4; d_call: -
cdr3_aa: CASSPRQGVNTEAFF; v_call: TRBV9; d_call: TRBD1
cdr3_aa: CASRESGGNSPLHF; v_call: TRBV6-5; d_call: TRBD1
cdr3_aa: CASSPTGRNGYTF; v_call: TRBV27; d_call: TRBD1
cdr3_aa: CASSLLRNTGELFF; v_call: TRBV7-8; d_call: -
cdr3_aa: CASSYSGTGGTQYF; v_call: TRBV6-2/TRBV6-3; d_call: TRBD1
cdr3_aa: CASWAGAAGGELFF; v_call: TRBV9; d_call: -
cdr3_aa: CASSFQTGGSYNSPLHF; v_call: TRBV27; d_call: -
cdr3_aa: CASSDGGTNTEAFF; v_call: TRBV9; d_call: -
cdr3_aa: CASSEADRGEAFF; v_call: TRBV6-1; d_call: -
cdr3_aa: CASSQDSGLKAFF; v_call: TRBV3-1/TRBV3-2; d_call: -
cdr3_aa: CASSFRRRGLETQYF; v_call: TRBV7-2; d_call: -
cdr3_aa: CASSERQPSTDTQYF; v_call: TRBV6-1; d_call: -
cdr3_aa: CASSPQVNTEAFF; v_call: TRBV7-2; d_call: -
cdr3_aa: CASSPPARGTEKLFF; v_call: TRBV28; d_call: -
cdr3_aa: CASSLSGFGYTF; v_call: TRBV7-8; d_call: -
cdr3_aa: CASSLESGGLVGEQFF; v_call: TRBV5-1; d_call: TRBD2
cdr3_aa: CASSYSVFGGNTEAFF; v_call: TRBV6-5; d_call: -
cdr3_aa: CASSLGGGPRGETQYF; v_call: TRBV11-3; d_call: -
cdr3_aa: CASSLGGERGDTQYF; v_call: TRBV7-7; d_call: -
cdr3_aa: CASSWDRGNSPLHF; v_call: TRBV11-2; d_call: TRBD1
cdr3_aa: CASSLTFYGYTF; v_call: TRBV12-3/TRBV12-4; d_call: -
cdr3_aa: CASSYEGWGNEKLFF; v_call: TRBV28; d_call: -
cdr3_aa: CASSLVRLAGGTSTDTQYF; v_call: TRBV7-2; d_call: TRBD2
cdr3_aa: CASSPGGGSSYEQYF; v_call: TRBV18; d_call: TRBD2
cdr3_aa: CASNRDSSTDTQYF; v_call: TRBV5-1; d_call: -
cdr3_aa: CASSAGQGPLPYEQYF; v_call: TRBV5-1; d_call: TRBD1
cdr3_aa: CASSLPGQNSDTQYF; v_call: TRBV18; d_call: TRBD1
cdr3_aa: CASSKEGRDSVDVEQYF; v_call: TRBV21-1; d_call: -
cdr3_aa: CSASGSSSGNTIYF; v_call: TRBV20-1; d_call: -
cdr3_aa: CASSPPSTGTGNTIYF; v_call: TRBV18; d_call: TRBD1
cdr3_aa: CASSPTGTNYGYTF; v_call: TRBV7-6; d_call: -
cdr3_aa: CASSGGMNTGELFF; v_call: TRBV25-1; d_call: TRBD2
cdr3_aa: CASSQGRATYGYTF; v_call: TRBV4-1; d_call: -
cdr3_aa: CASSDRGWGEQFF; v_call: TRBV25-1; d_call: -
cdr3_aa: CATSDTAGTAFNEQFF; v_call: TRBV24-1; d_call: TRBD1
cdr3_aa: CASRTRDRVEKLFF; v_call: TRBV6-5; d_call: TRBD1
cdr3_aa: CASSQEVRGLGQETQYF; v_call: TRBV4-3; d_call: TRBD2
cdr3_aa: CATLPGSEETQYF; v_call: TRBV10-3; d_call: -
cdr3_aa: CASSQGLAGVNTGELFF; v_call: TRBV4-3; d_call: TRBD2
cdr3_aa: CASAQTRDSLDTQYF; v_call: TRBV2; d_call: TRBD1
cdr3_aa: CAISRDENTEAFF; v_call: TRBV10-3; d_call: -
cdr3_aa: CASSGGTYQFF; v_call: TRBV6-4; d_call: -
cdr3_aa: CAIGWRLTGAYGYTF; v_call: TRBV30; d_call: -
cdr3_aa: CASSFSRGTYNEQFF; v_call: TRBV6-2/TRBV6-3; d_call: -
cdr3_aa: CASSPPRGGTAYGYTF; v_call: TRBV9; d_call: TRBD1
cdr3_aa: CAWTGTGNTEAFF; v_call: TRBV30; d_call: TRBD1